This T cell receptor (beta chain) was found in a study of CD8+ T cells in alopecia areata (dated by TCRdb to about 2018). For the study in its entirety: Treated patients were enrolled in an open-label pilot trial of oral tofacitinib, 5 to 10 mg twice daily, for moderate-to-severe alopecia areata. Clonality in the scalp was compared among normal scalp (n=4), patchy alopecia areata scalp (n=8), and alopecia totalis/universalis scalp (n=8). In both human patients and the C3H/HeJ mouse model, the study applied high-throughput TCRbeta sequencing to look at T cell clonal expansion in alopecia areata. Patients on tofacitinib were biopsied at baseline and after 4 and 24 weeks of treatment, and several of the patients also had a later scalp biopsy. immunoSEQ multiplex PCR using 35 Vbeta forward primers and 13 Jbeta reverse primers was used to amplify TCRbeta CDR3 regions. The RNA source kit depended on sample type: the PAXgene miRNA kit for fixed scalp, the miRNeasy kit for PBMCs, and the RNeasy kit for mouse skin. Disease severity in treated patients was measured with the SALT score, which quantifies the percentage of affected scalp surface area. Patients stayed on tofacitinib for 6 to 18 months and then had 6 months of follow-up off drug so that delayed response and recurrence could be assessed. Human TCRbeta sequencing covered scalp tissue and sorted CD4+ and CD8+ peripheral blood T cells from patchy and totalis/universalis alopecia areata patients and healthy controls. What the study reported, not specific to this receptor: Unlike mouse skin, where gammadelta T cells dominate, normal human skin contains resident alphabeta T cells that get sequenced too, which complicates analysis of the scalp TCR repertoire. Shared TCR sequences between patients were less evident than in mice, which may be partly attributable to HLA diversity in the patient population. During tofacitinib treatment, many expanded lesional clones stuck around in both scalp and blood, and this persistence may partly explain why relapse happens after treatment is stopped. Tofacitinib significantly lowered scalp clonality and the number of expanded CD8+ clones among the top 100 scalp clones. Lesional scalp, especially in alopecia totalis/universalis, showed higher clonality and more expanded CD8+ clones than normal scalp, suggesting antigenic drive. Because the treated cohort was small and included a single nonresponder, larger studies are needed to assess links between baseline CD8+ expansion and response.

The library was built by means of the immunoSEQ multiplex PCR assay. RNA was extracted from all samples and reverse transcribed into cDNA as template for TCR sequencing. SuperScript III was used to make first-strand cDNA, primed with a 2:1 mix of oligo-dT and random hexamers. Amplification bias was assessed with a synthetic immune receptor repertoire, and residual bias was removed computationally. Under the source paper's analysis protocol: Raw reads were preprocessed to remove errors, and CDR3 was defined by IMGT conventions from the conserved cysteine to phenylalanine. Clonality was computed by normalizing Shannon entropy by log2 of the number of productive unique TCRs and subtracting the result from 1. Whether scalp clones were CD4 or CD8 was inferred by matching scalp TCRbeta sequences against CD4 and CD8 repertoires sorted from blood. Sourced from immuneACCESS, this table was stored by TCRdb with only in-frame sequences that have V and J called. A share of the clones is absent; for the studies checked, an unresolved V gene accounts for under half, and the remainder has no known explanation. V, J and clone size are taken as reported in that table, and D and trimming were inferred from the DNA itself. In all, the sample holds approximately 160,000 clones, and roughly 60% of those were seen once. Clones ranked in the top ten supply about 14% of the sample.

In the paper's terms, the time point label means: 24 weeks on oral tofacitinib. The treatment or condition label on this specimen signifies: oral pan-JAK inhibitor, 5-10 mg twice daily. Lesional scalp punch biopsies and peripheral blood were obtained from alopecia areata patients. PBMCs were isolated by density centrifugation and stained for CD3, CD4 and CD8, after which CD4+ and CD8+ T cells were sorted on a FACSAria. Remarks on this clone: The antigen it recognizes is unknown. Base qualities are not recorded, but no much larger clone differs from it by a single base.

Sequences GTSNPN (CDR1) and SVGIG (CDR2) are obtained from the germline V gene (reference sequence). V is reduced by 0 bases and J by 2 bases, leaving a spacing of 10 bases between them. The CDR3 runs 14 amino acids, cysteine and phenylalanine included. This entry keeps only the CDR3 DNA: 42 bases, framed from base 1. The sample was CD4+ T cells sorted from blood, taken at week 24, from a patient treated with tofacitinib. The source of this sequence is a human donor with alopecia areata. The chain is assembled from TRBV30 and TRBJ2-5; 5 matching bases give a weak D call of TRBD2. Here is the DNA: TGTGCCTGGAGTGTTATGTCGGGACAAGAGACCCAGTACTTC. Translation gives CAWSVMSGQETQYF.